This TCR beta chain was sequenced during a study of shared clonotypes between healthy human individuals. Study-level information: Every donor yielded three CD4 naive, three CD4 memory, two CD8 naive and one CD8 memory plate.

CD45RO-negative, CCR7-positively selected cells formed the naive CD8 fraction, excluding terminally differentiated effector memory CD45RA+ cells. The method was immunoSEQ multiplex PCR; TCRdb's version includes in-frame clones alone and lacks a portion of them. The table shows millions of clones, with approximately 94% occurring only once. Notes on the study in general: The expectation was that sequencing depth would affect clonotype sharing among donors.

Notes on this clone: Its antigen is not known.

V was cut by 1 base and J by 0 bases, with 10 bases left in between. The CDR3 has 16 residues. Per germline, CDR1 LGHNA and CDR2 YSLEER. This clonotype originated in a man aged 18 to 29 in good health. The material sequenced was naive CD8+ T cells sorted from blood. This sequence joins TRBV4-3 and TRBJ2-1; D is undetermined. The CDR3 here is CASSQAWSDSYNEQFF. DNA of the CDR3: TGCGCCAGCAGCCAAGCGTGGTCCGACTCCTACAATGAGCAGTTCTTC.